This T cell receptor (beta chain) was identified in a study of shared clonotypes between healthy human individuals (dated by TCRdb to the early 2020s). For context, the study as a whole: The cohort comprised two women and a few men aged 18 to 49 years. For each donor, CD4 naive and CD4 memory were each given three plates, CD8 naive was given two plates, and CD8 memory was given one plate. To estimate repertoire size and how much clonotype sharing occurs between individuals, the study deeply sequenced the blood TCR repertoires of roughly 5 healthy adults. Different laboratories and diverse techniques were used to prepare libraries and sequence TCR repertoires, to increase sequencing depth and limit assay-specific biases. Each donor's leukapheresis produced roughly between roughly 0.94 and 9.5 billion PBMCs.

Overall study outcomes, separate from this receptor: Based on pairwise subsampling, the degree of clonotype sharing among donors was expected to be affected by sequencing depth. Because the study included a small number of donors, the genetic and exposure-history diversity represented was limited. Compared with non-shared clonotypes, the clonotypes found in all four sorted-subset donors had higher generation probabilities. Naive subsets generally had larger estimated clonotype richness than memory subsets. Rarefaction of sorted-subset datasets indicated incomplete sequencing despite the large sequencing depth. When a handful of donors were compared, the shared fraction of clonotypes was 5% to 6.5% for naive CD4, around 3.5% for naive CD8, roughly 2.5% for memory CD4, and approximately 0.4% for memory CD8. Sampling was limited to blood, and TCR repertoires in tissue likely differ from TCR repertoires in blood.

Donors were healthy HIV-negative adults with no recently reported acute infections or vaccinations. All donors were Caucasian adults living in Nashville, Tennessee, USA. CD4+ T cells were enriched by magnetic negative selection; naive cells were then positively selected on CD45RA, and the negative fraction formed the memory subset. After blood collection by leukapheresis, PBMCs were isolated using Ficoll-Histopaque density gradient centrifugation and then cryopreserved in the vapor phase of liquid nitrogen. Purity and quantity of every magnetically sorted T cell population were checked by analytical flow cytometry. Genomic DNA was isolated from every sorted fraction and measured by UV absorbance on a Nanodrop 2000c. TCR CDR3 regions were amplified from genomic DNA by multiplex PCR using the deep immunoSEQ assay. Genomic DNA extracted from each cell subset was distributed evenly over all wells of several immunoSEQ 96-well plates, and each plate served as one replicate. For sorted subsets, each replicate PCR was loaded with 200 ng genomic DNA, equivalent to 32,000 or so T cell genomes. Purified libraries were measured with a Qubit 3.0 fluorometer, size-checked on a Bioanalyzer 2100, and measured again with the KAPA Library Quantification kit. A separate single-read 150-cycle Illumina NextSeq 550 flow cell was used to sequence each immunoSEQ 96-well plate. The original pipeline was this. Because only junctional sequences without quality scores were contained in the immunoSEQ output, filtering matching that applied to full-length reads could not be performed. Sequences were annotated with PyIR, a Python wrapper for IgBLAST v1.9, and V/J genes and CDR3 were assigned using IMGT germline references. Any read was removed if the V/J assignment was weak (E-value above 1e-6), the CDR3 was missing, or the read contained stop codons, out-of-frame junctions, or ambiguous translated residues. V3J clonotypes were defined by identical inferred V gene, J gene, and CDR3 amino acid sequence. To compute the percentage overlap between repertoires, the number of shared unique clonotypes was divided by the size of the smaller repertoire. RTK rarefaction, the Chao1 estimator, and Recon v2.1 estimates of unobserved clonotypes were used to assess repertoire richness. Generation probabilities for all TCRbeta clonotypes obtained by the gDNA method from several donors were computed using OLGA. Entries here come from immuneACCESS through TCRdb and include only in-frame sequences with V and J called. Some clones fail to appear in such tables; in the studies checked, an unresolved V gene covers under half of the shortfall, and the cause of the remainder is unknown. That table gives V, J and clone size, and the DNA gave D and trimming. The sample table lists more than 2 million clones, approximately 96% of them with a count of one. Jointly, the top ten make up around 0.13% of the sample.

With respect to this clone: Its antigen specificity is not known. Base quality data are lacking; no much larger clone is found one base away.

The TCR was taken from a man aged 18 to 35 in good health. The sequencing sample was made of naive CD4+ T cells sorted from blood. In the paper's terms, the cell subset or site label means: CD45RA+ positively selected.

CDR3 protein: CSVEGAGSVKTQYF. Here is the DNA: TGCAGCGTTGAAGGGGCAGGGTCCGTAAAGACCCAGTACTTC. The rearrangement joined TRBV29-1 to TRBJ2-5; TRBD1 is a possible D gene, resting on 5 matching bases. The V and J ends are trimmed by 1 base and 6 bases, leaving 15 bases between them. The CDR3, cysteine through phenylalanine, is 14 amino acids long. The read is trimmed to its CDR3 DNA, 42 bases read in frame from base 1. The germline V gene gives CDR1 as SQVTM and CDR2 as ANQGSEA.